Presented here are 18 T cell receptor beta chains from one specimen sequenced in a study of blood T cell repertoires in COVID-19. Sequenced by immunoSEQ multiplex PCR; TCRdb stores in-frame clones only, minus some. The table lists fewer than 200,000 clones, 87% of them singletons, with around 3.9% in the top ten. The specimen was peripheral blood. These receptors all come from a woman in her fifties or sixties who had recovered from COVID-19.

This clone was seen a single time. The gene calls are TRBV3-1 (or the pseudogene TRBV3-2) and TRBJ2-5, with 9 nucleotides matching TRBD2. The CDR3 loop spans 18 amino acids. Looked up from germline, CDR1 is LGHDT and CDR2 is YNNKEL (reference sequence). Trimming at V came to 0 bases and at J to 4 bases, leaving 12 bases not matched to a gene. The CDR3 spells CASSQDLGSGGGGETQYF. The CDR3 DNA follows: TGTGCCAGCAGCCAAGATCTTGGTAGCGGGGGCGGAGGAGAGACCCAGTACTTC.

This chain uses TRBV28 with TRBJ2-5; 12 bases are shared with TRBD2. The CDR3 contains 18 residues. V dropped 3 bases and J dropped 2; count of bases not matched to a gene: 10. The germline gives CDR1 MDHEN, CDR2 SYDVKM. The CDR3 sequence is CASSFGLAGGRQQETQYF. DNA for the CDR3: TGTGCCAGCAGTTTTGGGCTAGCGGGGGGGCGGCAGCAAGAGACCCAGTACTTC.

The chain couples TRBV2 to TRBJ1-1; 10 bases line up with TRBD1. CDR1 is SNHLY and CDR2 is FYNNEI in the germline V gene. V gave up 4 bases and J gave up 3 bases; unmatched junction bases: 5. The CDR3 runs 15 residues. CDR3 DNA: TGTGCCAGCAGTGGGGACAGGGGAAGGCACACTGAAGCTTTCTTT. Residues: CASSGDRGRHTEAFF.

The CDR3 nucleotides are TGTGCCAGCAGCTTAGTCGAGGGATCGAATGAAAAACTGTTTTTT. Translated, it gives CASSLVEGSNEKLFF. V and J are TRBV7-9 and TRBJ1-4; D uncertain. CDR1 SEHNR and CDR2 FQNEAQ come from the germline V gene (reference sequence). Trimming took 1 base from V and 5 from J, leaving 11 bases between them. This CDR3 contains 15 residues.

The chain uses TRBV14 and TRBJ2-3; perhaps TRBD1 as D (6 bases). Trimming pared 4 bases from V and 2 bases from J, leaving 7 bases between. The CDR3 has 13 amino acids. CDR1 and CDR2 from the germline V gene are SGHDN and FVKESK. CDR3 protein: CASSRTATDTQYF. CDR3 sequence (DNA): TGTGCCAGCAGCCGGACAGCCACAGATACGCAGTATTTT.

The rearrangement uses TRBV29-1 and TRBJ1-4; TRBD1 agrees at 11 bases. The germline V gene has CDR1 SQVTM and CDR2 ANQGSEA. The CDR3 sequence is 14 residues long. Germline trimming cut 5 bases from V and 5 bases from J; bases unmatched to any gene: 4. The CDR3 DNA reads TGCAGCGTTACCGGACAGGGGGCAAATGAAAAACTGTTTTTT. Translated: CSVTGQGANEKLFF.

This rearrangement joins TRBV5-1 to TRBJ2-7, with D perhaps matching TRBD1 (6 bases). V was cut by 1 base and J by 4 bases, with 12 bases left in between. The CDR3 contains 14 residues. CDR1 is SGHRS, CDR2 YFSETQ, per germline. DNA of the CDR3: TGCGCCAGCAGCTTGTTCCTAGGGGGTTACGAGCAGTACTTC. Translation gives CASSLFLGGYEQYF.

The chain has TRBV5-4 and TRBJ2-7; TRBD1 agrees at 10 bases. Germline-derived CDR1 and CDR2 are SGHNT and YYREEE (reference sequence). The trim removed 1 base at V and 4 bases at J, leaving 5 bases unmatched. The CDR3 consists of 15 residues. The CDR3 DNA sequence: TGTGCCAGCAGCTTGCCGGGACAGGGGTTGTACGAGCAGTACTTC. It is translated as CASSLPGQGLYEQYF.

The J gene is TRBJ2-3, the V gene TRBV11-2; D might be TRBD2 (7 bases). The CDR3 length is 15 residues. Germline CDR1 and CDR2: SGHAT and FQNNGV. Trimming shortened V by 5 bases and J by 4 bases, and 16 bases separated the two germline ends. CDR3 sequence reads: CASSLDGGQADTQYF. The CDR3 coding sequence is TGTGCCAGCAGCCTGGACGGGGGGCAGGCAGATACGCAGTATTTT.

The V and J genes are TRBV4-2 and TRBJ2-3; TRBD2 matches 7 bases. J lost 2 bases, V lost 9 bases, and 20 bases had no gene match. The CDR3 consists of 18 residues. CDR1 and CDR2 (germline): LGHNA, YNFKEQ. For the CDR3, the DNA is TGTGCCAGTAGGGGCCCTAGCGGAGTTCATGGGAACACAGATACGCAGTATTTT. Its translation: CASRGPSGVHGNTDTQYF.

The chain is built from TRBV5-4 and TRBJ2-7; TRBD1 is a possible D gene (5 bases). Germline CDR1 and CDR2: SGHNT and YYREEE (reference sequence). The V and J ends lost 4 bases and 4 bases respectively, with 9 bases between them. The length of the CDR3 is 12 residues. As DNA, the CDR3 is TGTGCCAGCAGCGCTGACAGATACGAGCAGTACTTC. Encoded protein: CASSADRYEQYF.

The chain recombines TRBV18 with TRBJ2-3, with 8 bases aligning to TRBD2. Germline V gives CDR1 KGHSH, CDR2 LQKENI. This CDR3 is 14 amino acids long. With 6 bases clipped from V and 3 bases from J, the junction kept 5 bases outside the gene matches. The CDR3 nucleotides are TGTGCCAGCTCGATCGGGGGGGCTACAGATACGCAGTATTTT. Its translation is CASSIGGATDTQYF.

The chain couples TRBV19 to TRBJ2-2; D gene unclear. The V and J ends lost 4 bases and 1 base respectively, with 4 bases between them. The germline CDR1 and CDR2 sequences are LNHDA and SQIVND (reference sequence). CDR3 length: 13 amino acids. CDR3 loop: CASSSGNTGELFF. The DNA for the CDR3 is TGTGCCAGTAGTAGCGGGAACACCGGGGAGCTGTTTTTT.

V gene TRBV6-1 combines with J gene TRBJ1-2, with D uncertain. The germline V gene encodes CDR1 MNHNS and CDR2 SASEGT. CDR3 length: 14 amino acids. Trimming shortened V by 0 bases and J by 2 bases, and 7 bases separated the two germline ends. CDR3 region: CASSEAYSNYGYTF. The DNA of the CDR3 is TGTGCCAGCAGTGAAGCTTACAGCAACTATGGCTACACCTTC.

This chain links TRBV5-6 with TRBJ2-3; possibly TRBD1 for D (6 bases). The V gene lost 7 bases and the J gene lost 2 bases, with 14 bases spanning the gap. Germline CDR1 reads SGHDT; CDR2 reads YYEEEE. This CDR3 is built from 14 residues. This CDR3 reads CASREGGDTDTQYF. CDR3 nucleotides: TGTGCCAGCCGAGAAGGGGGTGACACAGATACGCAGTATTTT.

The chain uses TRBV5-6 and TRBJ2-5; 8 positions agree with TRBD1. The V and J ends lost 2 bases and 0 bases, in that order; junction bases with no gene match: 3. This CDR3 contains 15 residues. The germline V gene encodes CDR1 SGHDT and CDR2 YYEEEE. The CDR3 spells CASSLGRGHQETQYF. The CDR3 region has the DNA TGTGCCAGCAGCTTAGGCAGGGGGCACCAAGAGACCCAGTACTTC.

The gene calls are TRBV19 and TRBJ2-1; TRBD2 is a possible D gene (7 bases). Deletions cut 5 bases from V and 7 bases from J, with 21 bases between. This CDR3 spans 16 amino acids. Germline lookup yields CDR1 LNHDA and CDR2 SQIVND (reference sequence). The chain's CDR3 is CASSPSGAGVSNEQFF. CDR3 in DNA: TGTGCCAGTAGTCCCTCAGGGGCGGGGGTGTCGAATGAGCAGTTCTTC.

V and J are TRBV2 and TRBJ1-6; TRBD1 matches at 7 bases. There are 13 residues in the CDR3. The germline V gene encodes CDR1 SNHLY and CDR2 FYNNEI. The junction had 3 bases not matched to a gene; V was cut back by 8 bases and J by 5 bases. CDR3 coding DNA: TGTGCCAGCGGGACAGAAGATAATTCACCCCTCCACTTT. It encodes CASGTEDNSPLHF.